These 30 T cell receptor beta chains were sequenced from one sample in a study of blood T cell repertoires in COVID-19. Sequencing used immunoSEQ multiplex PCR; TCRdb keeps in-frame clones, though not all of them. The table includes about 200,000 clones, about 91% detected once. Sequences were obtained from peripheral blood. The receptors were sampled from a woman aged 40 to 50 with acute or convalescent COVID-19.

The chain has TRBV19 and TRBJ1-5; D is ambiguous. Trimming shortened V by 7 bases and J by 7 bases, and 26 bases separated the two germline ends. The CDR3 contains 17 residues. Germline assignment: CDR1 LNHDA and CDR2 SQIVND (reference sequence). This CDR3 is CASTTRGSGTNRQPQHF. Written as DNA, the CDR3 is TGTGCCAGTACCACCAGAGGGTCAGGTACCAATAGGCAGCCCCAGCATTTT.

This chain connects TRBV3-1 (or the pseudogene TRBV3-2) to TRBJ1-2; TRBD1 agrees at 8 bases. The CDR3 length is 15 residues. V gave up 0 bases and J gave up 3 bases; unmatched junction bases: 3. Germline assignment: CDR1 LGHDT and CDR2 YNNKEL (reference sequence). As DNA, the CDR3 is TGTGCCAGCAGCCAAGACGGACAGGGTCACTATGGCTACACCTTC. This encodes CASSQDGQGHYGYTF.

The rearrangement links TRBV28 to TRBJ1-2; no clear D gene. Per the germline V gene, CDR1 is MDHEN and CDR2 is SYDVKM. The CDR3 runs to 15 residues. The V end was cut by 4 bases, the J end by 4 bases, with 16 bases between. CDR3 residues: CASSSPHGRVYGYTF. The CDR3 coding sequence is TGTGCCAGCAGTTCCCCCCATGGGAGGGTCTATGGCTACACCTTC.

The chain uses TRBV20-1 and TRBJ1-4; weak D call: TRBD1 (5 bases). This CDR3 region has 11 residues. V was trimmed by 5 bases and J by 16 bases, leaving 17 bases between them. CDR1 is DFQATT, CDR2 SNEGSKA, per germline (reference sequence). As DNA, the CDR3 is TGCAGTGCTCTAACAGGCAGGACAAGGTTTTTT. It is translated as CSALTGRTRFF.

This rearrangement joins TRBV5-4 to TRBJ2-7, with TRBD2 matching over 8 bases. CDR1 and CDR2 (germline): SGHNT, YYREEE (reference sequence). V lost 5 bases, J lost 2 bases, and 6 bases stayed unmatched. This CDR3 is built from 14 residues. The CDR3 region is CASRPAGGAYEQYV. CDR3 coding DNA: TGTGCCAGCAGACCCGCGGGGGGTGCCTACGAGCAGTACGTC.

The rearrangement links TRBV6-5 to TRBJ1-6; D is unclear. The V gene's germline CDR1 is MNHEY and CDR2 SVGAGI. The CDR3 has 15 amino acids. V was shortened by 0 bases and J by 9 bases, with 12 bases between the two germline ends. CDR3 protein: CASSYSGGWISPLHF. DNA of the CDR3: TGTGCCAGCAGTTACTCCGGAGGGTGGATTTCACCCCTCCACTTT.

The rearrangement links TRBV14 to TRBJ1-2; 8 nucleotides line up with TRBD1. The CDR3 extends over 15 amino acids. Germline CDR1 is SGHDN and CDR2 is FVKESK. Unmatched junction bases numbered 10, after V lost 8 bases and J lost 2 bases. CDR3 amino acids: CASSAGSGGNYGYTF. The DNA for the CDR3 is TGTGCCAGCTCCGCGGGGTCAGGGGGCAACTATGGCTACACCTTC.

This chain joins TRBV6-1 and TRBJ1-1; D is unclear. V lost 2 bases and J lost 11, with 15 bases in between. The CDR3 loop spans 13 amino acids. The germline V gene has CDR1 MNHNS and CDR2 SASEGT. The CDR3 DNA sequence: TGTGCCAGCAGTGAAAAGTTCTGGCCGGAGGCTTTCTTT. Its translation: CASSEKFWPEAFF.

The genes are TRBV27 and TRBJ2-1; 9 nucleotides agree with TRBD2. V gave up 0 bases and J gave up 2 bases; unmatched junction bases: 5. This CDR3 comprises 17 residues. Per germline, CDR1 MNHEY and CDR2 SMNVEV (reference sequence). The CDR3 region has the DNA TGTGCCAGCAGTTTATCACCGACTAGCGGTCCCTACAATGAGCAGTTCTTC. Amino acid sequence: CASSLSPTSGPYNEQFF.

The rearrangement joins TRBV12-3 or TRBV12-4 to TRBJ1-6; no definite D call. Trimming stripped 1 base from V and 11 bases from J, with 9 bases between. CDR3 length equals 13 residues. DNA for the CDR3: TGTGCCAGCAGTTTAGAGCTCCAGGCACCCCTCCACTTT. This sequence encodes CASSLELQAPLHF.

The V call is TRBV11-2, the J call TRBJ1-2, with TRBD1 matching 10 bases. The CDR3 consists of 15 residues. V dropped 5 bases and J dropped 3; count of bases not matched to a gene: 6. Germline V CDR1 and CDR2: SGHAT, FQNNGV. The CDR3 loop is CASSPRTGGYYGYTF. Here the CDR3 DNA reads TGTGCCAGCAGCCCGAGGACAGGGGGTTACTATGGCTACACCTTC.

This clone appeared a single time. The chain uses TRBV5-6 and TRBJ2-7; D is unresolved. The V end was cut by 2 bases, the J end by 0 bases, with 9 bases between. The CDR3 covers 14 residues. Germline V gene sequence: CDR1 SGHDT, CDR2 YYEEEE. The CDR3 protein is CASSFNSDSYEQYV. The CDR3 DNA reads as TGTGCCAGCAGCTTCAACTCCGACTCCTACGAGCAGTACGTC.

The chain's CDR3 is CASSLGGLANAYNEQFF. CDR3 sequence (DNA): TGTGCCAGCAGCTTAGGGGGACTAGCTAACGCCTACAATGAGCAGTTCTTC. This chain links TRBV7-8 with TRBJ2-1; 9 bases align to TRBD2. V was pared by 1 base and J by 2 bases, with 6 bases of the junction left unmatched. The CDR3 covers 17 residues. CDR1 SGHVS and CDR2 FQNEAQ come from the germline V gene.

CDR3 sequence: CASSLIYSEGAEAFF. CDR3 DNA: TGCGCCAGCAGCTTAATATATTCGGAAGGGGCTGAAGCTTTCTTT. This chain joins TRBV5-1 and TRBJ1-1; possibly TRBD1 for D (5 bases). CDR3 length: 15 amino acids. In germline, CDR1 is SGHRS, CDR2 YFSETQ. Trimming took off 2 bases at V and 6 bases at J, with 17 bases between the two ends.

The chain is built from TRBV15 and TRBJ1-2; TRBD1 might be the D (5 bases). Germline assignment: CDR1 LNHNV and CDR2 YYDKDF (reference sequence). V lost 8 bases and J 2 bases, leaving 12 bases between the germline ends. This CDR3 region has 13 residues. The CDR3 protein is CATGLGGNYGYTF. CDR3 in DNA: TGTGCCACCGGCCTTGGGGGGAACTATGGCTACACCTTC.

The chain couples TRBV3-1 (or the pseudogene TRBV3-2) to TRBJ1-1; perhaps TRBD1 as D (6 bases). The CDR3 totals 14 residues. The germline V gene has CDR1 LGHDT and CDR2 YNNKEL (reference sequence). With 4 bases removed from V and 3 bases from J, the gap between germline ends came to 12 bases. The CDR3 region has the DNA TGTGCCAGCAGCCTTACAGGGATTGACACTGAAGCTTTCTTT. Its protein product is CASSLTGIDTEAFF.

V gene TRBV5-1 combines with J gene TRBJ2-2; tentative D call: TRBD2 (5 bases). V was cut by 5 bases and J by 7 bases, with 15 bases left in between. This CDR3 has 14 amino acids. CDR1 and CDR2 from the germline V gene are SGHRS and YFSETQ. CDR3 DNA: TGCGCCAGCAGTCCCGGGGTGCGAGGCGGGGAGCTGTTTTTT. This encodes CASSPGVRGGELFF.

The genes are TRBV5-1 and TRBJ2-5, with a tentative D call TRBD2 (5 bases). The CDR3 covers 16 residues. Deletions cut 0 bases from V and 5 bases from J, with 17 bases between. The germline gives CDR1 SGHRS, CDR2 YFSETQ. The CDR3 protein is CASSLEGSVLGETQYF. CDR3 nucleotide sequence: TGCGCCAGCAGCTTGGAGGGTAGCGTGCTAGGGGAGACCCAGTACTTC.

This sequence joins TRBV19 and TRBJ1-1; D may be TRBD1 (6 bases). V lost 1 base to trimming and J lost 5 bases, with 17 bases between them. The CDR3 contains 16 residues. Per germline, CDR1 LNHDA and CDR2 SQIVND (reference sequence). DNA for the CDR3: TGTGCCAGTAGTATAGGCAAGGGGGTAGCGGGTACTGAAGCTTTCTTT. This gives the protein CASSIGKGVAGTEAFF.

V usage is TRBV12-1 and J usage is TRBJ2-7; the D call of TRBD1 is as the table states it, not checked on the DNA. TRBV12-1 is listed as a pseudogene. This CDR3 region has 14 residues. CDR3 sequence (DNA): TGTGCCAGCAGCCCTCACGGGACAGGGGGCGAGCAGTACGTC. Protein sequence: CASSPHGTGGEQYV.

In its sample, this clone was seen a few times. The CDR3 DNA sequence: TGTGCCAGCACCGAAGGGGGGGGAGTGACACCCCTCCACTTT. This encodes CASTEGGGVTPLHF. This rearrangement joins TRBV6-5 to TRBJ1-6; a weak D match, TRBD1 (6 bases). Trimming left V 7 bases short and J 11 bases short, with 18 bases between. The CDR3 runs 14 residues. Germline V gives CDR1 MNHEY, CDR2 SVGAGI.

The chain joins TRBV20-1 to TRBJ1-1; maybe TRBD1 (5 bases). The CDR3 sequence is 11 residues long. The V end lost 3 bases, the J end lost 7 bases, and 9 bases lay between the germline ends. Looked up from germline, CDR1 is DFQATT and CDR2 is SNEGSKA (reference sequence). The CDR3 sequence: CSASWGGEAFF. The CDR3 DNA sequence: TGCAGTGCTAGCTGGGGCGGTGAAGCTTTCTTT.

The CDR3 reads CSVVKDRGLFGGYTF. The CDR3, as DNA: TGCAGCGTTGTAAAGGACAGGGGATTGTTCGGTGGCTACACCTTC. V usage is TRBV29-1 and J usage is TRBJ1-2; 9 positions match TRBD1. CDR1 is SQVTM, CDR2 ANQGSEA, per germline. The CDR3 consists of 15 residues. The J segment lost 7 bases and the V segment lost 4 bases, leaving 13 bases of the junction unmatched.

This sequence joins TRBV9 and TRBJ2-5; 8 nucleotides agree with TRBD2. CDR1 is SGDLS and CDR2 is YYNGEE in the germline V gene. The CDR3 loop spans 13 amino acids. Unmatched junction bases numbered 4, after V lost 1 base and J lost 8 bases. In DNA form, the CDR3 reads TGTGCCAGCAGCGTAAGGACTAGCCTTACCCAGTACTTC. Its protein is CASSVRTSLTQYF.

This clone came up a few times. The genes are TRBV14 and TRBJ1-2; TRBD1 might be the D (5 bases). V was cut by 1 base and J by 4 bases, with 7 bases left in between. CDR1 is SGHDN and CDR2 is FVKESK in the germline V gene. This CDR3 has 13 residues. Here the CDR3 DNA reads TGTGCCAGCAGCCAAGGACAGAGCTATGGCTACACCTTC. It translates to CASSQGQSYGYTF.

The chain couples TRBV30 to TRBJ1-5; maybe TRBD1 (5 bases). V lost 0 bases and J 11 bases, leaving 11 bases between the germline ends. Germline V gene lookup returns CDR1 GTSNPN and CDR2 SVGIG (reference sequence). The CDR3 sequence is 12 residues long. CDR3 coding DNA: TGTGCCTGGAGTGTAAGCCGGGGGACCCAGCATTTT. As protein: CAWSVSRGTQHF. Based on the CDR3 plus reference TRBV30 and TRBJ1-5, the full variable domain is SQTIHQWPATLVQPVGSPLSLECTVEGTSNPNLYWYRQAAGRGLQLLFYSVGIGQISSEVPQNLSASRPQDRQFILSSKKLLLSDSGFYLCAWSVSRGTQHFGDGTRLSIL.

This chain uses TRBV21-1 with TRBJ2-7; no check of the table's D call, TRBD1, against the DNA was made. TRBV21-1 is deemed a pseudogene. The CDR3 length is 13 residues. CDR3 loop: CASSRGNSYEQYV. Written as DNA, the CDR3 is TGTGCCAGCAGCAGGGGCAATTCCTACGAGCAGTACGTC.

The chain recombines TRBV10-3 with TRBJ1-1, with TRBD1 identical over 8 bases. From germline, CDR1 is ENHRY and CDR2 SYGVKD. The CDR3 sequence is 15 residues long. V shed 0 bases, J shed 6 bases, and the junction held 6 bases outside the gene matches. In DNA, the CDR3 is TGTGCCATCAGTGAGTCACCCCAGGGGGCCCCTGAAGCTTTCTTT. Encoded protein: CAISESPQGAPEAFF.

In DNA, the CDR3 is TGTGCCTGGAGCGCGGGACAGGGAGGTAATTCACCCCTCCACTTT. It translates to CAWSAGQGGNSPLHF. V usage is TRBV30 and J usage is TRBJ1-6, with TRBD1 matching 9 bases. Germline V gene data show CDR1 as GTSNPN and CDR2 as SVGIG (reference sequence). The V segment lost 3 bases and the J segment 6 bases; nucleotides outside the gene matches: 6. This CDR3 contains 15 residues.

J is TRBJ1-1 and V is TRBV13; 9 positions match TRBD1. Unmatched junction bases numbered 6, after V lost 5 bases and J lost 5 bases. CDR1 PRHDT and CDR2 FYEKMQ come from the germline V gene (reference sequence). The CDR3 covers 14 residues. Here the CDR3 DNA reads TGTGCCAGCAGCCCGGGACAGGGTGGAACTGAAGCTTTCTTT. Translated: CASSPGQGGTEAFF.